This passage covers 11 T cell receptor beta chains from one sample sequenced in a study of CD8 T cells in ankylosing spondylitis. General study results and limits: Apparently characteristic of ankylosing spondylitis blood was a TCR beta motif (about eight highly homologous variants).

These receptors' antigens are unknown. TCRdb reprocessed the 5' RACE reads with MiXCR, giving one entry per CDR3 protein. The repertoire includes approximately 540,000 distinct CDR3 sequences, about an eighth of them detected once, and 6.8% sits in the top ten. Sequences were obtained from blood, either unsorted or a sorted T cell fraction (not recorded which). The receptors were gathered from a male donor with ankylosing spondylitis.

The CDR3 protein is CASSQASSGETQYF. For the CDR3, the DNA is TGTGCCAGCAGCCAAGCGTCTAGTGGTGAGACCCAGTACTTC. The chain employs TRBV14 and TRBJ2-5; D remains unclear. Germline CDR1 and CDR2: SGHDN and FVKESK. The V and J ends lost 1 base and 5 bases respectively, with 11 bases between them. The CDR3 spans 14 residues. The full variable domain, with the rest looked up from reference TRBV14 and TRBJ2-5, is EAGVTQFPSHSVIEKGQTVTLRCDPISGHDNLYWYRRVMGKEIKFLLHFVKESKQDESGMPNNRFLAERTGGTYSTLKVQPAELEDSGVYFCASSQASSGETQYFGPGTRLLVL.

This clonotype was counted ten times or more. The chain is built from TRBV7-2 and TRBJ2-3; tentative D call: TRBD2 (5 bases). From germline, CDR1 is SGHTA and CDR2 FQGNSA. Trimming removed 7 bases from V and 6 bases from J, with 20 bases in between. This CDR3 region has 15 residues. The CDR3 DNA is TGTGCCAGCACCCGCGGCGGACTCTCATGGGATACGCAGTATTTT. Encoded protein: CASTRGGLSWDTQYF. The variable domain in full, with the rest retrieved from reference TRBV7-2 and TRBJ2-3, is GAGVSQSPSNKVTEKGKDVELRCDPISGHTALYWYRQSLGQGLEFLIYFQGNSAPDKSGLPSDRFSAERTGGSVSTLTIQRTQQEDSAVYLCASTRGGLSWDTQYFGPGTRLTVL.

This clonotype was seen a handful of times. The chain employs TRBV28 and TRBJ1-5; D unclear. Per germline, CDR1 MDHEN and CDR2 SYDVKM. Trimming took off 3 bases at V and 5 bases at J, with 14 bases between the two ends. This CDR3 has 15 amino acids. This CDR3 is CASSFVGVRDQPQHF. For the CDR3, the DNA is TGTGCCAGCAGTTTTGTCGGGGTTCGTGATCAGCCCCAGCATTTT.

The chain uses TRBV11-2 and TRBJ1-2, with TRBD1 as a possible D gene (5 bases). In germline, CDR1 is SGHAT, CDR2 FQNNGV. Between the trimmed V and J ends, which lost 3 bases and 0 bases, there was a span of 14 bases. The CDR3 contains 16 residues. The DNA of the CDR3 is TGTGCCAGCAGCTTGGGGTGGCGGGACCCTAACTATGGCTACACCTTC. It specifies CASSLGWRDPNYGYTF.

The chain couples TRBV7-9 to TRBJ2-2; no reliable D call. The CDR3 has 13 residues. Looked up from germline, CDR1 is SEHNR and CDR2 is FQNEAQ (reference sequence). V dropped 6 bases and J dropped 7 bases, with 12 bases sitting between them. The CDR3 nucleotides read TGTGCCAGCAGGCCTCGGGTGAACGGGGAGCTGTTTTTT. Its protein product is CASRPRVNGELFF.

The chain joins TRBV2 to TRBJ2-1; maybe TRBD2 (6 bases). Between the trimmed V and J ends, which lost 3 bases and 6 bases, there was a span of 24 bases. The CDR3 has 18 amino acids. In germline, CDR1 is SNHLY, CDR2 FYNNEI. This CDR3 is CASSEFPGLGGVPNEQFF. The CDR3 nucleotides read TGTGCCAGCAGTGAGTTCCCCGGACTGGGGGGAGTACCCAATGAGCAGTTCTTC. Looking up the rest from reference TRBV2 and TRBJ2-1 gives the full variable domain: EPEVTQTPSHQVTQMGQEVILRCVPISNHLYFYWYRQILGQKVEFLVSFYNNEISEKSEIFDDQFSVERPDGSNFTLKIRSTKLEDSAMYFCASSEFPGLGGVPNEQFFGPGTRLTVL.

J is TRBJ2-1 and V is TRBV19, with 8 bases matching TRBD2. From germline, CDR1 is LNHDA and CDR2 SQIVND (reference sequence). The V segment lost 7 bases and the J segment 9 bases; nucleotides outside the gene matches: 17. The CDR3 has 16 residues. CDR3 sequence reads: CASTRVVGGRRVEQFF. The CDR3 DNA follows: TGTGCCAGTACCCGTGTCGTGGGCGGGAGGAGGGTTGAGCAGTTCTTC.

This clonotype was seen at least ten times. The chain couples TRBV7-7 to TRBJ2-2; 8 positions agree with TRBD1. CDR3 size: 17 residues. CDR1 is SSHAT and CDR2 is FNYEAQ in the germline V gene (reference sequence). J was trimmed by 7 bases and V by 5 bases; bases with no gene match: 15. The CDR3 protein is CASSPSTGDRRVGELFF. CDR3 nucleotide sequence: TGTGCCAGCAGCCCCTCGACAGGGGACCGGAGGGTCGGGGAGCTGTTTTTT.

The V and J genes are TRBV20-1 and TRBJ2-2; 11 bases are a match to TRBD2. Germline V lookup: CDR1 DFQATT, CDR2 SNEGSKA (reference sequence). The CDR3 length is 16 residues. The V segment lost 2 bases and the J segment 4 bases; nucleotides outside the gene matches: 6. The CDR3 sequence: CSARIAGGPGTGELFF. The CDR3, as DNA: TGCAGTGCTAGAATAGCGGGAGGGCCGGGCACCGGGGAGCTGTTTTTT.

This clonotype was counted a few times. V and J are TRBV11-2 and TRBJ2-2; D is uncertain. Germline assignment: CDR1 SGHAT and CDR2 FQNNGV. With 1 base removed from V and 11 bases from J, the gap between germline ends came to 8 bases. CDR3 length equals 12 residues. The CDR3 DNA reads TGTGCCAGCAGCTTAGGGACGCCCGAGCTGTTTTTT. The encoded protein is CASSLGTPELFF.

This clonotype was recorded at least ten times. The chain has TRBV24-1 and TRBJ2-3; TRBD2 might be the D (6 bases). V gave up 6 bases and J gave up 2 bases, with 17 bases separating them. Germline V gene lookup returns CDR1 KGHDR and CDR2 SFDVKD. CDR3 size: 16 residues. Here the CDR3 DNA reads TGTGCCACCAGTCCGAGGAGGGCCCCTATCACAGATACGCAGTATTTT. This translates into CATSPRRAPITDTQYF.